This T cell receptor (beta chain) appears in the sequencing data of a study of cytomegalovirus exposure and HLA in healthy donors. Study-level points and caveats: Relative to equally common others, HLA-associated TCR beta chains showed greater clonal expansion in a later analysis.

This PCR relied on a set of 60 Vbeta primers and 13 Jbeta primers. Data came from immunoSEQ multiplex PCR; TCRdb stores just in-frame clones and leaves some out. The table has about 160,000 clones, about 88% seen once. In the case of this clone: The antigen remains undetermined.

Material: PBMCs. The origin of this receptor is a young man in good health and CMV-seropositive.

The CDR3 is CASSQDTQRVYTDTQYF. The CDR3 bases are TGTGCCAGCAGCCAAGATACCCAGCGGGTATACACAGATACGCAGTATTTT. V is TRBV14 and J is TRBJ2-3; D perhaps matches TRBD2 (6 bases). The CDR3 totals 17 residues. Trimming left V 0 bases short and J 2 bases short, with 15 bases between. The V gene's germline CDR1 is SGHDN and CDR2 FVKESK.